The 2 T cell receptor beta chains below all came from one sample that was sequenced in a study of shared clonotypes between healthy human individuals. CD45RO negativity and positive selection for CCR7 defined naive CD8 cells, a population that excluded terminally differentiated effector memory CD45RA+ cells. Assay: immunoSEQ multiplex PCR; the TCRdb copy retains only in-frame clones and omits some. The top ten clones hold approximately 1.6% of a sample with over 2,000,000 clones, just over 90% of them seen once. The sample was naive CD8+ T cells from PBMCs. These TCRs come from a man younger than 35 in good health. Some clones in this sample may be carry-over from other donors' samples.

The chain uses TRBV5-1 and TRBJ2-3; TRBD1 might be the D (6 bases). V lost 4 bases, J lost 2 bases, and 17 bases lay in between. CDR3 length: 16 residues. CDR1 SGHRS and CDR2 YFSETQ come from the germline V gene. CDR3 nucleotide sequence: TGCGCCAGCAGCGCCGTTAGGGGGTTTATCACAGATACGCAGTATTTT. Encoded protein: CASSAVRGFITDTQYF.

The chain employs TRBV9 and TRBJ2-7, with a possible D match to TRBD1 (6 bases). The CDR3 is 14 amino acids. CDR1 is SGDLS and CDR2 is YYNGEE in the germline V gene. V was pared by 3 bases and J by 4 bases, with 14 bases between. Written as DNA, the CDR3 is TGTGCCAGCAGCGAAACAGGGCTCGGGTACGAGCAGTACTTC. Translating gives CASSETGLGYEQYF. Full variable domain (outside the CDR3, taken from reference TRBV9 and TRBJ2-7): DSGVTQTPKHLITATGQRVTLRCSPRSGDLSVYWYQQSLDQGLQFLIQYYNGEERAKGNILERFSAQQFPDLHSELNLSSLELGDSALYFCASSETGLGYEQYFGPGTRLTVT.